These 10 T cell receptor beta chains came from one sample sequenced in a study of graft-versus-host responses after intestinal transplantation. Their recognized antigens are unknown. Only in-frame clones appear in the TCRdb table, and some are missing; sequencing was by immunoSEQ multiplex PCR. The sample yields some 90,000 clones, around 90% seen once. The material sequenced was unstimulated CD4+ T cells sorted from spleen or lymph node cells, taken before intestinal transplant. The source of these receptors is a human donor who received an intestinal transplant.

This clone was seen just once. The chain carries TRBV7-2 and TRBJ2-4, with 8 bases that match TRBD2. There are 14 residues in the CDR3. Germline trimming cut 3 bases from V and 5 bases from J; bases unmatched to any gene: 3. The V gene's germline CDR1 is SGHTA and CDR2 FQGNSA. The CDR3 region is CASSFRGGQNIQYF. The CDR3 coding sequence is TGTGCCAGCAGCTTTCGGGGGGGACAAAACATTCAGTACTTC.

The chain employs TRBV7-9 and TRBJ2-3, with 8 bases lining up with TRBD2. Trimming removed 5 bases from V and 2 bases from J; junction bases left unmatched: 3. The CDR3 extends over 14 amino acids. Germline CDR1 SEHNR, CDR2 FQNEAQ (reference sequence). The CDR3 bases are TGTGCCAGCAGCCTCGGGGGGGCCACAGATACGCAGTATTTT. Encoded protein: CASSLGGATDTQYF.

V and J are TRBV11-3 and TRBJ1-1; 7 bases are shared with TRBD1. Germline V gene data show CDR1 as SGHNT and CDR2 as YENEEA. J gave up 5 bases and V 5 bases, and 8 bases lay outside the gene matches. This CDR3 spans 14 amino acids. CDR3 residues: CASSQTGSGTEAFF. CDR3 nucleotide sequence: TGTGCCAGCAGCCAGACAGGGTCTGGGACTGAAGCTTTCTTT.

V gene TRBV5-1 combines with J gene TRBJ1-1; 7 nucleotides match TRBD1. Per germline, CDR1 SGHRS and CDR2 YFSETQ. The CDR3 is made up of 15 amino acids. Unmatched junction bases numbered 6, after V lost 3 bases and J lost 1 base. CDR3 nucleotide sequence: TGCGCCAGCAGCTCTACAGGGGAAGCGAACACTGAAGCTTTCTTT. Encoded protein: CASSSTGEANTEAFF.

The V gene is TRBV19, the J gene TRBJ1-2; TRBD1 agrees at 12 bases. The CDR3 is 15 amino acids. V shed 5 bases, J shed 7 bases, and the junction held 8 bases outside the gene matches. Germline CDR1 is LNHDA and CDR2 is SQIVND (reference sequence). CDR3 sequence reads: CASSSPGQGAVGYTF. CDR3 nucleotides: TGTGCCAGTAGTTCTCCGGGACAGGGGGCGGTTGGCTACACCTTC.

The chain carries TRBV7-9 and TRBJ2-7; tentative D call: TRBD2 (7 bases). CDR1 is SEHNR and CDR2 is FQNEAQ in the germline V gene (reference sequence). The CDR3 length is 13 residues. The V and J ends lost 3 bases and 5 bases respectively, with 11 bases between them. The CDR3 DNA sequence: TGTGCCAGCAGCTTTGGGGGGGCCCACGAGCAGTACTTC. It encodes CASSFGGAHEQYF.

The chain recombines TRBV29-1 with TRBJ1-1; no clear D. The germline V and J ends were trimmed by 5 bases and 1 base, with 11 bases remaining between them. This CDR3 contains 13 residues. Germline loops: CDR1 SQVTM, CDR2 ANQGSEA. The CDR3 coding sequence is TGCAGCGTTCCCCCCCGGGGGAACACTGAAGCTTTCTTT. It translates to CSVPPRGNTEAFF.

This clone has only a few counts. This sequence joins TRBV2 and TRBJ2-7, with 7 bases fitting TRBD1. The CDR3 is 13 amino acids. Germline V CDR1 and CDR2: SNHLY, FYNNEI. V lost 6 bases to trimming and J lost 2 bases; unmatched junction nucleotides: 4. CDR3 loop: CASRQTGTYEQYF. The CDR3 DNA sequence: TGTGCCAGCAGGCAGACAGGGACCTACGAGCAGTACTTC.

This clone has only one observation. CDR3 amino acids: CASSPRRPGKGANVLTF. The DNA for the CDR3 is TGTGCCAGTAGTCCCCGCCGGCCAGGCAAGGGGGCCAACGTCCTGACTTTC. The chain recombines TRBV19 with TRBJ2-6; D is uncertain. The CDR3 extends over 17 amino acids. The V gene's germline CDR1 is LNHDA and CDR2 SQIVND (reference sequence). V was trimmed by 5 bases and J by 4 bases, leaving 18 bases between them.

V is TRBV6-1 and J is TRBJ1-1, with 8 bases matching TRBD1. The V segment lost 2 bases and the J segment 1 base; nucleotides outside the gene matches: 6. This CDR3 comprises 16 residues. CDR1 and CDR2 (germline): MNHNS, SASEGT. DNA of the CDR3: TGTGCCAGCAGTGAATTGAACAGGGGGTGGAACACTGAAGCTTTCTTT. Its protein product is CASSELNRGWNTEAFF.